The subject of this entry is one TCR beta chain. Antigen specificity is unknown. This CDR3 is built from 13 residues. From germline, CDR1 is GTSNPN and CDR2 SVGIG (reference sequence). V shed 4 bases and J shed 8 bases, with 15 bases lying between them. Certain patients, namely those with other autoimmune diseases, uncontrolled infections, pregnancy or lactation, were excluded. The sample comes from a study of Graves' ophthalmopathy and Graves' hyperthyroidism. Findings and caveats of the study: Sensitivity of about 67% and specificity of around 72% were achieved by the model that predicted ophthalmopathy progression.

For repertoire sequencing, the TCR beta CDR3 regions were amplified from RNA transcripts. RT-PCR was first run with HTBI primers, then multiplex PCR in a second round. TCRdb ran MiXCR on the multiplex PCR reads and lists one entry per CDR3 protein. The table lists some 1.1 million distinct CDR3 sequences, about two fifths of them singletons. The rearrangement joins TRBV30 to TRBJ1-5; D remains unclear. This clonotype was sampled from an adult man with Graves' hyperthyroidism. What was sequenced was peripheral blood or thyroid tissue (not recorded which). CDR3 nucleotide sequence: TGTGCCTGGACGGTCGGAGGCCATGAGCCCCAGCATTTT. Translation gives CAWTVGGHEPQHF.